Below, 2 T cell receptor beta chains from the same sample are listed, as sequenced in a study of CD8 T cells in Susac syndrome. Random hexamers were used to reverse transcribe the RNA input (0.5 to 1 ug). Via MiXCR, TCRdb re-called the immunoSEQ multiplex PCR reads, giving one row per CDR3 protein. This table has 130,000 or so distinct CDR3 sequences, over 80% appearing once. The sequencing sample was made of CD8+ T cells from PBMCs. These receptors were collected from a human donor with multiple sclerosis.

J is TRBJ2-3 and V is TRBV4-1; D remains unclear. Trimming stripped 5 bases from V and 2 bases from J, with 8 bases between. CDR3 length: 13 residues. Germline values: CDR1 MGHRA, CDR2 YSYEKL. Written as DNA, the CDR3 is TGCGCCAGCAGCAGTGTGATCACAGATACGCAGTATTTT. Protein: CASSSVITDTQYF.

The V call is TRBV4-1, the J call TRBJ2-6, with D possibly matching TRBD1 (6 bases). V shed 2 bases and J shed 0 bases, with 17 bases lying between them. Germline V lookup: CDR1 MGHRA, CDR2 YSYEKL. The CDR3 contains 19 residues. CDR3 in amino acids: CASSQLFPLGASGANVLTF. As DNA, the CDR3 is TGCGCCAGCAGCCAACTATTTCCGCTGGGGGCCTCTGGGGCCAACGTCCTGACTTTC.